This T cell receptor beta chain stems from a study of T cell repertoires in cytomegalovirus infection. Background on the study: Indications came from public TCR beta signatures; they pointed to CMV infection and to a matching HLA type.

The sample holds a few counts of this clonotype. V was clipped by 6 bases and J by 4 bases; unmatched bases: 10. The CDR3 totals 15 residues. TCRdb passed the reads through MiXCR, listing each CDR3 protein once. The repertoire holds around 120,000 distinct CDR3 sequences, with 7% to 9.5% as singletons. The chain combines TRBV12-3 or TRBV12-4 with TRBJ2-7; 9 nucleotides agree with TRBD2. The TCR was taken from a human donor in good health (CMV status not recorded). Some clones in this sample may be carry-over from other donors' samples. Sample: PBMCs. The CDR3 coding sequence is TGTGCCAGCAGGGATAAAAGCGGGGGGCCTTACGAGCAGTACTTC. This translates into CASRDKSGGPYEQYF.